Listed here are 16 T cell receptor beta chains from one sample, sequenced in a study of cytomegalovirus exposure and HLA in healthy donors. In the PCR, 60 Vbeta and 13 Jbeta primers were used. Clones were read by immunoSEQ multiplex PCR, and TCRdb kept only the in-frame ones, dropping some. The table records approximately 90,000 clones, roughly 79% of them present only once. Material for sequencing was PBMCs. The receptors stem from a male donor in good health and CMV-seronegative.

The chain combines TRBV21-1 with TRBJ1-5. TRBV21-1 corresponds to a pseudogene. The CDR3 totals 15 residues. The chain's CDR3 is CASSREGERNQPQHF. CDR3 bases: TGTGCCAGCAGTAGAGAGGGAGAGCGGAATCAGCCCCAGCATTTT.

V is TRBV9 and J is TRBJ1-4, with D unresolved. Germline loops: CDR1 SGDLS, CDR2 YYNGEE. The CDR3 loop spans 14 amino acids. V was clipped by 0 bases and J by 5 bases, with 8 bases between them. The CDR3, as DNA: TGTGCCAGCAGCGTAGGGGGAGGGAATGAAAAACTGTTTTTT. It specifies CASSVGGGNEKLFF.

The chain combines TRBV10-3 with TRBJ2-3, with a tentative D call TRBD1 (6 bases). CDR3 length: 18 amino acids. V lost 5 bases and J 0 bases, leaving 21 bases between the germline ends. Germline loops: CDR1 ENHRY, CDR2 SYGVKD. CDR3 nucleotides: TGTGCCATCAGTCCACCTTTGGACAGTTCCTCAAGCACAGATACGCAGTATTTT. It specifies CAISPPLDSSSSTDTQYF.

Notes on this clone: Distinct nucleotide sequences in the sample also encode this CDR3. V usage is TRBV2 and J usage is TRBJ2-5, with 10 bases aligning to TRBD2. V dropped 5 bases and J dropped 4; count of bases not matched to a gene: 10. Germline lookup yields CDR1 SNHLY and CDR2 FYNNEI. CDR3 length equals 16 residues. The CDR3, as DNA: TGTGCCAGCAGTCCAGGACTAGCGGATTGGAGAGAGACCCAGTACTTC. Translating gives CASSPGLADWRETQYF.

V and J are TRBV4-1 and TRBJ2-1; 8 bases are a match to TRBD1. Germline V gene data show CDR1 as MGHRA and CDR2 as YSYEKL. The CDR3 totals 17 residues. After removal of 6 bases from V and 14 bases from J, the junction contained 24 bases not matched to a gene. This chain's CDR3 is CASSSVSGADRGRREFF. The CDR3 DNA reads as TGCGCCAGCAGTTCCGTGTCGGGGGCTGACAGGGGACGGCGTGAGTTCTTC.

CDR3 in DNA: TGTGCCAGCAGCCCCGGACAGGGCAGGCTGGGCTACAATGAGCAGTTCTTC. Translated: CASSPGQGRLGYNEQFF. V gene TRBV7-9 combines with J gene TRBJ2-1; the match to TRBD1 covers 8 bases. The CDR3 has 17 amino acids. Germline trimming cut 5 bases from V and 3 bases from J; bases unmatched to any gene: 12. The germline V gene has CDR1 SEHNR and CDR2 FQNEAQ (reference sequence). Full variable domain (outside the CDR3, taken from reference TRBV7-9 and TRBJ2-1): DTGVSQNPRHKITKRGQNVTFRCDPISEHNRLYWYRQTLGQGPEFLTYFQNEAQLEKSRLLSDRFSAERPKGSFSTLEIQRTEQGDSAMYLCASSPGQGRLGYNEQFFGPGTRLTVL.

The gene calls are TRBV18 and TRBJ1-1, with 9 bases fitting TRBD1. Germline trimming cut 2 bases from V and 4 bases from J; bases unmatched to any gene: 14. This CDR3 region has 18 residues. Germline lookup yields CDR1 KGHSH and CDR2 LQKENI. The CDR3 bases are TGTGCCAGCTCACCAACCAGGGGACAGGGAGCGGTGGGCACTGAAGCTTTCTTT. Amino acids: CASSPTRGQGAVGTEAFF.

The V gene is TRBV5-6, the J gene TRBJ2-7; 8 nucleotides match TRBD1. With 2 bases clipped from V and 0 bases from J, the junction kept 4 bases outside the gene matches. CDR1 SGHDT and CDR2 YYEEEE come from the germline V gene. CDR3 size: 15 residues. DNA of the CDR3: TGTGCCAGCAGCTTACGGACAGGGTACTCCTACGAGCAGTACTTC. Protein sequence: CASSLRTGYSYEQYF.

The CDR3 spells CASSLGQEGGYTF. Here the CDR3 DNA reads TGTGCCAGCAGCTTAGGACAGGAAGGCGGCTACACCTTC. The chain employs TRBV7-2 and TRBJ1-2, with a tentative D call TRBD1 (6 bases). This CDR3 is 13 amino acids long. The germline V gene encodes CDR1 SGHTA and CDR2 FQGNSA. The germline V and J ends were trimmed by 1 base and 8 bases, with 11 bases remaining between them.

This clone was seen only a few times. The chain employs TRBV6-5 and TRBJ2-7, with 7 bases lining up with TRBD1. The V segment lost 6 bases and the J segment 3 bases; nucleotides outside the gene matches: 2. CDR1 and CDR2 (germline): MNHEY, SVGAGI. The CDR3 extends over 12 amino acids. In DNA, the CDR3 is TGTGCCAGCAGGAACAGGGGCTACGAGCAGTACTTC. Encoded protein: CASRNRGYEQYF.

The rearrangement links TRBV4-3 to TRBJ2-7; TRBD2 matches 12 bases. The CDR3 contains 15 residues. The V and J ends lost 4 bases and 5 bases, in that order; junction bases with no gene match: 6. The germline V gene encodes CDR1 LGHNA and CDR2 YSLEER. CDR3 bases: TGCGCCAGCAGCCTACTCCTAGCGGGGGGGCACGAGCAGTACTTC. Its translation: CASSLLLAGGHEQYF.

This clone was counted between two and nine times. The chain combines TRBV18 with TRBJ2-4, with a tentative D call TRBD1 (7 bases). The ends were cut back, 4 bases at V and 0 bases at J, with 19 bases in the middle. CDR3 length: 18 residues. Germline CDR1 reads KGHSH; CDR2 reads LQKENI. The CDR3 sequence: CASSRQGGLAEAKNIQYF. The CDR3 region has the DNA TGTGCCAGCTCACGCCAGGGGGGACTCGCAGAAGCCAAAAACATTCAGTACTTC.

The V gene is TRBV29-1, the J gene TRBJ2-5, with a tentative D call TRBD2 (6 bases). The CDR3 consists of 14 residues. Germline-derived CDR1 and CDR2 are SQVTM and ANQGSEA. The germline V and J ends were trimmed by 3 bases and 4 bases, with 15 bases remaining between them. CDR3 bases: TGCAGCGTTGAGTCGGGGGTAGAGGGAGAGACCCAGTACTTC. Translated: CSVESGVEGETQYF.

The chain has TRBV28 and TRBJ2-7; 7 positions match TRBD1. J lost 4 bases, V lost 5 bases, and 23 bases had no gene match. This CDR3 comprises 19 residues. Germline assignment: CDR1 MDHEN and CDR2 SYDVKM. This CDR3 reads CASSPPPGSRGPQGYEQYF. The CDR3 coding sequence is TGTGCCAGCAGTCCCCCTCCAGGTTCGAGGGGGCCCCAGGGGTACGAGCAGTACTTC.

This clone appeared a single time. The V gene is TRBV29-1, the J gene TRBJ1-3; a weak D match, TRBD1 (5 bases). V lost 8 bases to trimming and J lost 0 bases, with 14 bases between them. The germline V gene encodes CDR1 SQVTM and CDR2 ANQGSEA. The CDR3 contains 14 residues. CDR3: CSIKWGNSGNTIYF. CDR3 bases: TGCAGCATCAAATGGGGCAACTCTGGAAACACCATATATTTT.

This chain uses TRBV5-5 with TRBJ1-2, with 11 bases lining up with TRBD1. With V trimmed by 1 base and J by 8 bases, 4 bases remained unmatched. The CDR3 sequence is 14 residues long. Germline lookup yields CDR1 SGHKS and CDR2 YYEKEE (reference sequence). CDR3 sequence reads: CASSLLGQGAGYTF. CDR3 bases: TGTGCCAGCAGCTTGTTAGGACAGGGGGCGGGCTACACCTTC.